A selection of T cell receptor beta chains follows, all from one sample in a study of regulatory T cells in long-lasting Graves disease. TCRdb reprocessed the multiplex PCR reads via MiXCR and lists one record per CDR3 protein. The sample has over 500,000 distinct CDR3 sequences; roughly 15% are singletons. The same specimen was also included in a second study, on T cells in Graves' hyperthyroidism and ophthalmopathy.

This sample comprised peripheral blood mononuclear cells (PBMCs), obtained at new diagnosis, from a patient treated with antithyroid drugs. The receptors stem from a woman in her 30s with Graves disease. CDR3s include the opening cysteine and the closing phenylalanine or tryptophan.

v_call	cdr3_aa
TRBV20-1	CSAISPIAGATYEQYF
TRBV29-1	CSGRENTEAFF
TRBV28	CAITPRLGEKNRNEQFF
TRBV28	CASSTTSGVIHEQFF
TRBV20-1	CSARDMDSNQPQHF
TRBV28	CASSLSPLLLGGGANTGELFF
TRBV3-1	CASSQVAGPNEQFF
TRBV6-1	CASKRPDRVSGYTF
TRBV29-1	CSVVRQGARDTEAFF
TRBV9	CASSAGGGNSPLHF
TRBV4-2	CASSQERGPFAYEQYF
TRBV20-1	CSASPTGGGYTGELFF
TRBV6-1	CASSELRIVGNTEAFF
TRBV28	CASSTQGLRETQYF
TRBV7-2	CASSMRLVKSLGNEQFF
TRBV7-9	CASSSQGILPGQYF
TRBV3-1	CASSQTAGGHYEQFF
TRBV12-5	CASGLVAAGQGAASAKNIQYF
TRBV19	CASSGSGTGETEALF
TRBV28	CASSFVREMRGEQYF
TRBV2	CAGTLAGGSETQYF
TRBV28	CASSSHRGKNTEAFF
TRBV20-1	CSEEGGYTEAFF
TRBV18	CASSPPGTRNTGELFF
TRBV28	CASSPGHWGEQYF
TRBV20-1	CSAHNRLPGFTDTQYF
TRBV10-3	CAISTDRDSYGYTF
TRBV2	CASLNLRGGEQFF
TRBV12-3/TRBV12-4	CASSLGTAVSYEQYF
TRBV28	CASSLRTTEAFF
TRBV7-9	CASSLGKPGADGYTF
TRBV3-1	CASNRTGLTHHVGELFF
TRBV20-1	CSANLLASYEQYF
TRBV20-1	CSAGRVNTEAFF
TRBV7-2	CASSSFRGYEQYF
TRBV11-2	CASSPTVGNTEAFF
TRBV7-9	CASSLAPWDKPGSGYTF
TRBV5-1	CASSQQGADSEKLFF